Below, 21 T cell receptor beta chains from the same sample are listed, as sequenced in a study of graft-versus-host responses after intestinal transplantation (TCRdb year 2021). The receptor library was made with the immunoSEQ multiplex PCR assay. TCRdb provides this immuneACCESS table in a form limited to in-frame rearrangements. Some clones are lacking; in checked studies, under half of them reflect an unresolved V gene, and why the rest are absent is not known. This sample lists 10,000 to 15,000 clones; more than 85% were detected once. About 4.4% of the sample lies in the top ten. The sample was PBMCs, taken roughly 1,100 days after intestinal transplantation. The receptors shown here come from a human patient who received an intestinal transplant, so some T cells may come from the graft donor.

This chain uses TRBV18 with TRBJ1-6; 9 positions agree with TRBD1. The CDR3 covers 14 residues. J was trimmed by 10 bases and V by 3 bases; bases with no gene match: 4. Germline V gene sequence: CDR1 KGHSH, CDR2 LQKENI. DNA for the CDR3: TGTGCCAGCTCACCGGACAGGGGAGCGTCACCCCTCCACTTT. It codes for CASSPDRGASPLHF. The whole variable domain, remainder taken from reference TRBV18 and TRBJ1-6, is NAGVMQNPRHLVRRRGQEARLRCSPMKGHSHVYWYRQLPEEGLKFMVYLQKENIIDESGMPKERFSAEFPKEGPSILRIQQVVRGDSAAYFCASSPDRGASPLHFGNGTRLTVT.

The V call is TRBV5-1, the J call TRBJ1-4; 7 nucleotides align to TRBD1. V lost 1 base and J lost 6; bases outside the gene matches: 12. Per the germline V gene, CDR1 is SGHRS and CDR2 is YFSETQ. CDR3 length equals 17 residues. As DNA, the CDR3 is TGCGCCAGCAGCTTGAGGGGCAGGGGGGTACGGTATGAAAAACTGTTTTTT. It is translated as CASSLRGRGVRYEKLFF.

V gene TRBV6-5 combines with J gene TRBJ1-2; 7 bases are a match to TRBD1. Germline V gives CDR1 MNHEY, CDR2 SVGAGI. V gave up 5 bases and J gave up 8 bases; unmatched junction bases: 5. This CDR3 region has 12 residues. The CDR3 coding sequence is TGTGCCAGCAGTGCGACAGGGCTCGGCTACACCTTC. It specifies CASSATGLGYTF.

As DNA, the CDR3 is TGTGCCAGCAGTGAAGGACTAGCGGGTCCTAACGAGCAGTACTTC. Protein sequence: CASSEGLAGPNEQYF. The V gene is TRBV6-1, the J gene TRBJ2-7, with 10 bases that match TRBD2. The germline V gene has CDR1 MNHNS and CDR2 SASEGT. This CDR3 contains 15 residues. The trim removed 1 base at V and 5 bases at J, leaving 5 bases unmatched.

This chain connects TRBV29-1 to TRBJ2-1, with TRBD2 matching 8 bases. The V gene end was trimmed by 6 bases and the J gene end by 4 bases; junction bases not matched to a gene: 14. Germline CDR1 SQVTM, CDR2 ANQGSEA. CDR3 size: 16 residues. The CDR3 region is CSVEISLAGLYNEQFF. CDR3 sequence (DNA): TGCAGCGTGGAGATAAGCCTAGCGGGCCTGTACAATGAGCAGTTCTTC.

The chain recombines TRBV27 with TRBJ1-1, with a weak D call TRBD1 (5 bases). Trimming shortened V by 5 bases and J by 0 bases, and 7 bases separated the two germline ends. Germline CDR1 is MNHEY and CDR2 is SMNVEV (reference sequence). The CDR3 totals 13 residues. CDR3 in amino acids: CASSPQVNTEAFF. CDR3 nucleotides: TGTGCCAGCAGTCCACAGGTGAACACTGAAGCTTTCTTT.

J is TRBJ1-6 and V is TRBV19, with D uncertain. The CDR3 loop spans 14 amino acids. With 5 bases removed from V and 7 bases from J, the gap between germline ends came to 12 bases. Germline assignment: CDR1 LNHDA and CDR2 SQIVND (reference sequence). CDR3 amino acids: CASSVARKNSPLHF. CDR3 DNA: TGTGCCAGTAGTGTGGCCAGGAAGAATTCACCCCTCCACTTT.

The count of this clone is one. The chain joins TRBV29-1 to TRBJ2-5; TRBD1 aligns across 7 bases. Germline CDR1 is SQVTM and CDR2 is ANQGSEA. CDR3 size: 13 residues. V shed 6 bases and J 5 bases; nucleotides not matched to a gene: 9. The CDR3 reads CSVPTGVGETQYF. The CDR3 bases are TGCAGCGTGCCTACAGGGGTGGGGGAGACCCAGTACTTC.

The CDR3, as DNA: TGCGCCAGCAGCCATTGGATCTGGATCCCATCCTACAATGAGCAGTTCTTC. It translates to CASSHWIWIPSYNEQFF. The gene calls are TRBV4-1 and TRBJ2-1, with D unclear. The CDR3 contains 17 residues. Between the trimmed V and J ends, which lost 3 bases and 1 base, there was a span of 16 bases. Germline lookup yields CDR1 MGHRA and CDR2 YSYEKL.

This chain links TRBV19 with TRBJ1-4; 9 bases are shared with TRBD1. V trimming: 3 bases; J trimming: 6 bases; junction bases outside the gene matches: 2. The CDR3 loop spans 14 amino acids. Looked up from germline, CDR1 is LNHDA and CDR2 is SQIVND (reference sequence). In nucleotides, the CDR3 is TGTGCCAGTAGTATCCGACAGGGGGATGAAAAACTGTTTTTT. This codes for CASSIRQGDEKLFF.

This chain links TRBV18 with TRBJ1-1, with a weak D call TRBD1 (5 bases). The CDR3 has 16 amino acids. Trimming stripped 6 bases from V and 4 bases from J, with 21 bases between. CDR1 and CDR2 (germline): KGHSH, LQKENI. CDR3 DNA sequence: TGTGCCAGCTCCCCCTCGCGACCCTGGGACCGCACTGAAGCTTTCTTT. Translated: CASSPSRPWDRTEAFF.

With regard to this clone: One end of the junction fails to match germline, which may point to a read error. The V call is TRBV7-7, the J call TRBJ2-5; D perhaps matches TRBD2 (5 bases). Germline CDR1 SSHAT, CDR2 FNYEAQ (reference sequence). This CDR3 is built from 15 residues. The CDR3 DNA reads as TGTGCTAGCAGCTTAGCGAATGCCGTGGCCGAGACCCAGTACTTC. It codes for CASSLANAVAETQYF. The full variable domain, in which reference TRBV7-7 and TRBJ2-5 provide the parts outside the CDR3, is GAGVSQSPRYKVTKRGQDVTLRCDPISSHATLYWYQQALGQGPEFLTYFNYEAQPDKSGLPSDRFSAERPEGSISTLTIQRTEQRDSAMYRCASSLANAVAETQYFGPGTRLLVL.

The chain links TRBV9 to TRBJ2-5, with TRBD2 identical over 9 bases. Germline V gene sequence: CDR1 SGDLS, CDR2 YYNGEE. V shed 3 bases and J 4 bases; nucleotides not matched to a gene: 10. The CDR3 runs to 16 residues. Here the CDR3 DNA reads TGTGCCAGCAGCGAGTCCTCGGGACTAGCCGCAGAGACCCAGTACTTC. Amino acid sequence: CASSESSGLAAETQYF.

The CDR3: CASSASGGALSYNEQFF. The CDR3 coding sequence is TGTGCCAGCAGCGCTAGCGGGGGGGCCCTGTCCTACAATGAGCAGTTCTTC. This rearrangement joins TRBV9 to TRBJ2-1, with TRBD2 identical over 12 bases. The length of the CDR3 is 17 residues. With 3 bases clipped from V and 1 base from J, the junction kept 5 bases outside the gene matches. Germline values: CDR1 SGDLS, CDR2 YYNGEE.

V usage is TRBV7-6 and J usage is TRBJ1-5, with a weak D call TRBD1 (5 bases). The V and J ends lost 0 bases and 5 bases respectively, with 8 bases between them. CDR3 length equals 14 residues. CDR1 is SGHVS and CDR2 is FNYEAQ in the germline V gene. CDR3 in DNA: TGTGCCAGCAGCTTAGCGGGACCCGATCAGCCCCAGCATTTT. Its translation is CASSLAGPDQPQHF.

Concerning this clone itself: At one boundary the junction diverges from the germline segment, which might be a read error. The chain joins TRBV7-9 to TRBJ1-3; D gene unclear. This CDR3 spans 17 amino acids. Germline loops: CDR1 SEHNR, CDR2 FQNEAQ (reference sequence). The CDR3 protein is CASSLAYLLSSGNTIYF. DNA for the CDR3: TGTGCCAGCAGCCTAGCGTATCTCTTGAGCTCTGGAAACACCATATATTTT.

The V call is TRBV6-6, the J call TRBJ2-3, with D possibly matching TRBD2 (5 bases). V dropped 7 bases and J dropped 9 bases, with 20 bases sitting between them. Germline V lookup: CDR1 MNHNY, CDR2 SVGAGI (reference sequence). The CDR3 spans 14 residues. DNA of the CDR3: TGTGCCAGCAACCCCCCCGCGACGTCGGGGACGCAGTATTTT. This encodes CASNPPATSGTQYF.

The chain uses TRBV18 and TRBJ1-4; D ambiguous. V lost 4 bases, J lost 10 bases, and 22 bases lay in between. CDR3 length: 16 residues. CDR1 is KGHSH, CDR2 LQKENI, per germline. Here the CDR3 reads CASSLDTGPVRGKLFF. In DNA, the CDR3 is TGTGCCAGCTCACTAGACACGGGCCCGGTTCGGGGAAAACTGTTTTTT. The whole variable domain, filled in from reference TRBV18 and TRBJ1-4, reads NAGVMQNPRHLVRRRGQEARLRCSPMKGHSHVYWYRQLPEEGLKFMVYLQKENIIDESGMPKERFSAEFPKEGPSILRIQQVVRGDSAAYFCASSLDTGPVRGKLFFGSGTQLSVL.

The chain couples TRBV7-2 to TRBJ2-5, with D possibly TRBD1 on 6 matching bases. In germline, CDR1 is SGHTA, CDR2 FQGNSA. The V end lost 2 bases, the J end lost 3 bases, and 10 bases lay between the germline ends. This CDR3 region has 14 residues. CDR3: CASSLTRGKETQYF. The DNA for the CDR3 is TGTGCCAGCAGCTTAACCAGGGGAAAAGAGACCCAGTACTTC.

V and J are TRBV5-1 and TRBJ1-1; D unclear. Germline V gene sequence: CDR1 SGHRS, CDR2 YFSETQ. This CDR3 comprises 13 residues. The V end was cut by 4 bases, the J end by 7 bases, with 14 bases between. The CDR3 nucleotides are TGCGCCAGCAGCCCCCGGGGAGTAGGTGAAGCTTTCTTT. Encoded protein: CASSPRGVGEAFF.

The CDR3 region has the DNA TGTGCCAGCAGCCCCCCGGCAGGAAAGGAAACAGATACGCAGTATTTT. Translated: CASSPPAGKETDTQYF. The chain combines TRBV7-9 with TRBJ2-3, with no clear D. The germline V gene has CDR1 SEHNR and CDR2 FQNEAQ (reference sequence). The CDR3 runs to 16 residues. V was cut by 5 bases and J by 3 bases, with 18 bases left in between.